These 15 T cell receptor beta chains share one sample of origin, sequenced in a study of blood T cells in healthy people across ages. Combining a sample-barcoded 5' primer with a J-beta primer mix, a second PCR ran for 7 to 11 cycles. TCRdb reprocessed the 5' RACE reads via MiXCR and lists one record per CDR3 protein. The top ten clones hold approximately 32% of a sample with about 680,000 distinct CDR3 sequences, 45% to 50% of them seen once. Sample: blood. Source of these receptors: a woman in her fifties or sixties in good health.

The chain is built from TRBV2 and TRBJ2-7; perhaps TRBD1 as D (6 bases). Germline-derived CDR1 and CDR2 are SNHLY and FYNNEI. This CDR3 spans 13 amino acids. V was pared by 8 bases and J by 0 bases, with 11 bases between. CDR3 nucleotide sequence: TGTGCCAGCTCGAGACAGGACTCCTACGAGCAGTACTTC. Translating gives CASSRQDSYEQYF.

This clonotype was recorded at least ten times. The CDR3: CASSQAGELNIQYF. DNA of the CDR3: TGTGCCAGCAGCCAAGCGGGAGAATTGAACATTCAGTACTTC. The rearrangement uses TRBV3-1 and TRBJ2-4, with a possible D match to TRBD2 (6 bases). The CDR3 totals 14 residues. CDR1 and CDR2 from the germline V gene are LGHDT and YNNKEL (reference sequence). Trimming removed 1 base at V and 7 bases at J, with 11 bases between.

This clonotype was observed a handful of times. The rearrangement joins TRBV9 to TRBJ1-1; 8 positions match TRBD1. The germline gives CDR1 SGDLS, CDR2 YYNGEE. Germline trimming cut 4 bases from V and 7 bases from J; bases unmatched to any gene: 6. The CDR3 sequence is 13 residues long. CDR3 coding DNA: TGTGCCAGCAGCCTCGGACAGGGTGGTGAAGCTTTCTTT. It specifies CASSLGQGGEAFF.

The chain links TRBV6-1 to TRBJ1-2; maybe TRBD1 (6 bases). Trimming removed 7 bases from V and 3 bases from J, with 9 bases in between. Looked up from germline, CDR1 is MNHNS and CDR2 is SASEGT. CDR3 length: 12 amino acids. In DNA form, the CDR3 reads TGTGCCAGCACCGGACAGCACTATGGCTACACCTTC. As protein: CASTGQHYGYTF.

This chain connects TRBV4-2 to TRBJ2-1, with D unresolved. CDR3 size: 12 residues. Trimming cost V 0 bases and J 11 bases, with 8 bases left between them. Germline V gene sequence: CDR1 LGHNA, CDR2 YNFKEQ. The CDR3 sequence is CASSQEARQQFF. The CDR3 coding sequence is TGTGCCAGCAGCCAAGAGGCCAGACAGCAGTTCTTC.

This clonotype was counted between two and nine times. The rearrangement uses TRBV6-2 or TRBV6-3 and TRBJ1-2, with 9 positions matching TRBD1. This CDR3 is 15 amino acids long. The V gene end was trimmed by 2 bases and the J gene end by 4 bases; junction bases not matched to a gene: 5. The germline V gene encodes CDR1 MNHEY and CDR2 SVGEGT. The CDR3 sequence: CASSYAQGATYGYTF. The CDR3 nucleotides read TGTGCCAGCAGTTACGCACAGGGGGCGACCTATGGCTACACCTTC.

This clonotype was recorded a few times. This chain links TRBV29-1 with TRBJ2-3; TRBD1 is a possible D gene (5 bases). The germline V and J ends were trimmed by 0 bases and 4 bases, with 14 bases remaining between them. CDR1 is SQVTM and CDR2 is ANQGSEA in the germline V gene. The CDR3 sequence is 15 residues long. CDR3 region: CSVEEMGRIPDTQYF. Written as DNA, the CDR3 is TGCAGCGTTGAAGAAATGGGGCGAATCCCAGATACGCAGTATTTT.

This clonotype has only a few counts. The gene calls are TRBV5-5 and TRBJ1-2; no definite D call. This CDR3 is built from 16 residues. The V gene lost 0 bases and the J gene lost 8 bases, with 20 bases spanning the gap. CDR1 is SGHKS, CDR2 YYEKEE, per germline (reference sequence). CDR3 DNA: TGTGCCAGCAGCTTGGTTTTGGACGTTGCCATTTACGGCTACACCTTC. Translation gives CASSLVLDVAIYGYTF. Full variable domain (outside the CDR3, taken from reference TRBV5-5 and TRBJ1-2): DAGVTQSPTHLIKTRGQQVTLRCSPISGHKSVSWYQQVLGQGPQFIFQYYEKEERGRGNFPDRFSARQFPNYSSELNVNALLLGDSALYLCASSLVLDVAIYGYTFGSGTRLTVV.

This clonotype has only a few counts. The gene calls are TRBV5-1 and TRBJ2-5, with TRBD1 matching 8 bases. V gave up 3 bases and J gave up 4 bases; unmatched junction bases: 14. The germline CDR1 and CDR2 sequences are SGHRS and YFSETQ. This CDR3 is 17 amino acids long. The CDR3 reads CASSWPWTGTNAETQYF. DNA of the CDR3: TGCGCCAGCAGCTGGCCCTGGACAGGGACGAATGCAGAGACCCAGTACTTC.

The CDR3 loop reads CASSERASYQPQHF. As DNA, the CDR3 is TGTGCCAGCAGCGAAAGGGCCAGCTATCAGCCCCAGCATTTT. This sequence joins TRBV21-1 and TRBJ1-5. TRBV21-1 has pseudogene status. This CDR3 spans 14 amino acids.

The CDR3 DNA reads as TGTGCCAGCAGTTTCCCGCCGGGACAGGGGGAGAATGAGCAGTTCTTC. Translating it yields CASSFPPGQGENEQFF. The rearrangement uses TRBV28 and TRBJ2-1, with TRBD1 matching over 11 bases. The CDR3 runs to 16 residues. CDR1 and CDR2 (germline): MDHEN, SYDVKM. The V and J ends lost 3 bases and 7 bases, in that order; junction bases with no gene match: 8.

V is TRBV29-1 and J is TRBJ2-1; TRBD2 matches at 11 bases. Germline lookup yields CDR1 SQVTM and CDR2 ANQGSEA. The ends lost 6 bases at V and 13 bases at J; junction bases unmatched: 11. The CDR3 consists of 13 residues. CDR3 amino acids: CSVTELAGEPQFF. The CDR3 DNA follows: TGCAGCGTAACCGAACTAGCGGGAGAGCCCCAGTTCTTC.

V usage is TRBV5-1 and J usage is TRBJ1-2; 9 bases are shared with TRBD1. The CDR3 extends over 17 amino acids. V shed 3 bases and J 3 bases; nucleotides not matched to a gene: 12. Germline V gene data show CDR1 as SGHRS and CDR2 as YFSETQ. The CDR3, as DNA: TGCGCCAGCAGCTCCACCCCTCCGGGACAGGGCGACTATGGCTACACCTTC. This sequence encodes CASSSTPPGQGDYGYTF.

The V and J genes are TRBV7-9 and TRBJ2-3; 10 bases match TRBD2. CDR1 and CDR2 from the germline V gene are SEHNR and FQNEAQ (reference sequence). V was clipped by 0 bases and J by 5 bases; unmatched bases: 5. CDR3 length equals 16 residues. This CDR3 reads CASSLALAGAGDTQYF. The CDR3 DNA reads as TGTGCCAGCAGCTTAGCGCTAGCGGGAGCTGGAGATACGCAGTATTTT.

The rearrangement uses TRBV5-6 and TRBJ1-2, with a possible D match to TRBD1 (5 bases). Per germline, CDR1 SGHDT and CDR2 YYEEEE. With 4 bases removed from V and 4 bases from J, the gap between germline ends came to 11 bases. The CDR3 sequence is 13 residues long. This chain's CDR3 is CASSKQEIYGYTF. The DNA of the CDR3 is TGTGCCAGCAGCAAACAGGAGATCTATGGCTACACCTTC.